Following are 24 T cell receptor beta chains from one sample sequenced in a study of PD-1 blockade in mismatch repair-deficient tumors. Measured with immunoSEQ multiplex PCR; TCRdb has only the in-frame clones, and not every one. The sample includes roughly 130,000 clones, 88% seen only once; the top ten take 12%. Sequencing used peripheral blood, obtained about 17 months after starting pembrolizumab. Receptor source: an adult with mismatch repair-deficient cancer.

The V gene is TRBV6-6, the J gene TRBJ2-1; TRBD1 agrees at 12 bases. The length of the CDR3 is 15 residues. The junction had 5 bases not matched to a gene; V was cut back by 5 bases and J by 6 bases. CDR1 and CDR2 from the germline V gene are MNHNY and SVGAGI (reference sequence). The DNA for the CDR3 is TGTGCCAGCAGTACCGGGACAGGGGGCCGCAATGAGCAGTTCTTC. Its translation is CASSTGTGGRNEQFF.

The gene calls are TRBV15 and TRBJ2-7; D may correspond to TRBD1 or TRBD2 (5 bases each). In germline, CDR1 is LNHNV, CDR2 YYDKDF (reference sequence). V lost 5 bases to trimming and J lost 5 bases, with 13 bases between them. This CDR3 is 13 amino acids long. Here the CDR3 reads CATSDRGADEQYF. CDR3 nucleotides: TGTGCCACCAGCGACCGAGGGGCAGACGAGCAGTACTTC.

The chain recombines TRBV27 with TRBJ2-6, with D uncertain. V lost 3 bases and J lost 1, with 7 bases in between. The CDR3 is 15 residues long. Germline V CDR1 and CDR2: MNHEY, SMNVEV (reference sequence). CDR3 sequence: CASSFKDSGANVLTF. The CDR3 bases are TGTGCCAGCAGTTTCAAGGATTCTGGGGCCAACGTCCTGACTTTC. The full variable domain, rest sourced from reference TRBV27 and TRBJ2-6, is EAQVTQNPRYLITVTGKKLTVTCSQNMNHEYMSWYRQDPGLGLRQIYYSMNVEVTDKGDVPEGYKVSRKEKRNFPLILESPSPNQTSLYFCASSFKDSGANVLTFGAGSRLTVL.

This clone came up a few times. The CDR3 DNA reads as TGTGCCAGCAGCCAGAGCACCGGGGAGCTGTTTTTT. It codes for CASSQSTGELFF. V gene TRBV9 combines with J gene TRBJ2-2; D unclear. The CDR3 runs 12 residues. Per germline, CDR1 SGDLS and CDR2 YYNGEE. V lost 4 bases, J lost 4 bases, and 5 bases lay in between.

The J gene is TRBJ2-7, the V gene TRBV29-1; D not certain. V was cut by 1 base and J by 1 base, with 8 bases left in between. The CDR3 sequence is 13 residues long. The germline gives CDR1 SQVTM, CDR2 ANQGSEA. CDR3 sequence reads: CSVEGTRSYEQYF. The CDR3 DNA sequence: TGCAGCGTTGAAGGCACCAGGTCCTACGAGCAGTACTTC.

This clone occurred a few times. The V gene is TRBV7-9, the J gene TRBJ2-2, with D possibly matching TRBD2 (5 bases). This CDR3 contains 14 residues. V lost 2 bases and J lost 6, with 10 bases in between. Germline values: CDR1 SEHNR, CDR2 FQNEAQ (reference sequence). CDR3 in amino acids: CASSLRGEAGELFF. CDR3 DNA: TGTGCCAGCAGCTTACGGGGTGAGGCCGGGGAGCTGTTTTTT.

The J gene is TRBJ2-1, the V gene TRBV28; 10 bases map to TRBD2. CDR3 length: 17 residues. V was pared by 5 bases and J by 5 bases, with 12 bases of the junction left unmatched. Germline CDR1 reads MDHEN; CDR2 reads SYDVKM. The DNA of the CDR3 is TGTGCCAGCAGTAAACCCCTTAGCGGGAGGAGCCACAATGAGCAGTTCTTC. Translated, it gives CASSKPLSGRSHNEQFF.

The CDR3 region is CASSQDPRGLAGTYNEQFF. For the CDR3, the DNA is TGCGCCAGCAGCCAAGATCCTCGGGGTTTAGCGGGAACCTACAATGAGCAGTTCTTC. The rearrangement links TRBV4-1 to TRBJ2-1, with 8 nucleotides matching TRBD2. The germline V gene has CDR1 MGHRA and CDR2 YSYEKL. J lost 2 bases, V lost 0 bases, and 12 bases had no gene match. The CDR3 runs 19 residues.

J is TRBJ1-4 and V is TRBV27; D gene uncertain. Trimming pared 5 bases from V and 5 bases from J, leaving 12 bases between. Germline V lookup: CDR1 MNHEY, CDR2 SMNVEV (reference sequence). This CDR3 is built from 14 residues. The CDR3 protein is CASSPRRWNEKLFF. As DNA, the CDR3 is TGTGCCAGCAGTCCCCGCCGGTGGAATGAAAAACTGTTTTTT.

V usage is TRBV27 and J usage is TRBJ2-7, with 7 nucleotides matching TRBD1. Germline loops: CDR1 MNHEY, CDR2 SMNVEV (reference sequence). J lost 0 bases, V lost 8 bases, and 13 bases had no gene match. The CDR3 runs 16 residues. CDR3 sequence: CASRRATGLSSYEQYF. The CDR3 DNA follows: TGTGCCAGCCGTAGAGCGACAGGGTTGAGCTCCTACGAGCAGTACTTC.

The chain joins TRBV6-5 to TRBJ2-1; 7 positions agree with TRBD2. The CDR3 length is 15 residues. Germline assignment: CDR1 MNHEY and CDR2 SVGAGI. Trimming removed 0 bases from V and 7 bases from J; junction bases left unmatched: 6. CDR3 coding DNA: TGTGCCAGCAGTTACTCTGGCGGGAGTGAGAATGAGCAGTTCTTC. Protein sequence: CASSYSGGSENEQFF.

The V and J genes are TRBV29-1 and TRBJ2-7; D possibly corresponds to TRBD2 (6 bases). Trimming cost V 1 base and J 0 bases, with 13 bases left between them. Germline assignment: CDR1 SQVTM and CDR2 ANQGSEA. CDR3 length: 15 amino acids. The DNA for the CDR3 is TGCAGCGTTGAAGTTGGGCGGGACGGCTCCTACGAGCAGTACTTC. Its translation is CSVEVGRDGSYEQYF.

The V and J genes are TRBV11-2 and TRBJ2-7; D remains ambiguous. Germline V gives CDR1 SGHAT, CDR2 FQNNGV. This CDR3 region has 14 residues. V was clipped by 0 bases and J by 3 bases, with 9 bases between them. For the CDR3, the DNA is TGTGCCAGCAGCTTAGAGCGCACCAACTACGAGCAGTACTTC. Protein sequence: CASSLERTNYEQYF.

The V gene is TRBV27, the J gene TRBJ2-7; 7 bases are a match to TRBD2. The V gene end was trimmed by 5 bases and the J gene end by 2 bases; junction bases not matched to a gene: 3. Germline V CDR1 and CDR2: MNHEY, SMNVEV (reference sequence). CDR3 length equals 13 residues. CDR3 in DNA: TGTGCCAGCAGTGCGGGGGAGCCCTACGAGCAGTACTTC. As protein: CASSAGEPYEQYF.

J is TRBJ1-2 and V is TRBV9; possibly TRBD1 for D (5 bases). The V end was cut by 0 bases, the J end by 2 bases, with 14 bases between. Germline-derived CDR1 and CDR2 are SGDLS and YYNGEE. The CDR3 is 16 residues long. The CDR3 spells CASSVGPAAGNYGYTF. CDR3 coding DNA: TGTGCCAGCAGCGTAGGGCCCGCGGCAGGGAACTATGGCTACACCTTC.

The genes are TRBV5-1 and TRBJ2-5, with 7 bases lining up with TRBD2. Looked up from germline, CDR1 is SGHRS and CDR2 is YFSETQ. The CDR3 loop spans 16 amino acids. The V segment lost 1 base and the J segment 2 bases; nucleotides outside the gene matches: 8. The CDR3 DNA is TGCGCCAGCAGCTTGCAACCTGGGGGGGTACAAGAGACCCAGTACTTC. Amino acid sequence: CASSLQPGGVQETQYF. The full variable domain, completed using reference TRBV5-1 and TRBJ2-5, is KAGVTQTPRYLIKTRGQQVTLSCSPISGHRSVSWYQQTPGQGLQFLFEYFSETQRNKGNFPGRFSGRQFSNSRSEMNVSTLELGDSALYLCASSLQPGGVQETQYFGPGTRLLVL.

The chain joins TRBV7-2 to TRBJ2-7; D remains ambiguous. Per germline, CDR1 SGHTA and CDR2 FQGNSA. Trimming left V 5 bases short and J 1 base short, with 6 bases between. This CDR3 has 12 residues. CDR3 bases: TGTGCCAGCAGCCCCCCATCCTACGAGCAGTACTTC. Protein product: CASSPPSYEQYF.

The CDR3 reads CASSFVGTSDEQYF. CDR3 DNA: TGTGCCAGCAGTTTTGTAGGGACTAGCGACGAGCAGTACTTC. The rearrangement uses TRBV6-5 and TRBJ2-7; 10 nucleotides align to TRBD2. CDR3 length: 14 residues. CDR1 is MNHEY and CDR2 is SVGAGI in the germline V gene. With 4 bases clipped from V and 5 bases from J, the junction kept 5 bases outside the gene matches.

This rearrangement joins TRBV11-2 to TRBJ1-2, with 7 positions matching TRBD1. CDR3 size: 16 residues. J lost 1 base, V lost 1 base, and 6 bases had no gene match. Germline V gives CDR1 SGHAT, CDR2 FQNNGV. CDR3 in amino acids: CASSLGRGLRNYGYTF. In DNA, the CDR3 is TGTGCCAGCAGCTTAGGGAGGGGGCTTCGTAACTATGGCTACACCTTC.

This chain joins TRBV11-3 and TRBJ2-5, with 8 nucleotides matching TRBD1. Germline values: CDR1 SGHNT, CDR2 YENEEA. CDR3 length: 17 residues. Trimming took 1 base from V and 5 from J; bases not matched to a gene: 12. This CDR3 is CASSLGDRPSNRETQYF. The CDR3 DNA reads as TGTGCCAGCAGCTTAGGGGACAGGCCCAGTAATCGGGAGACCCAGTACTTC.

V gene TRBV4-3 combines with J gene TRBJ2-3; weak D call: TRBD2 (6 bases). Looked up from germline, CDR1 is LGHNA and CDR2 is YSLEER. Trimming cost V 1 base and J 4 bases, with 21 bases left between them. The CDR3 sequence is 18 residues long. CDR3 sequence (DNA): TGCGCCAGCAGCCAAGCACTTAGGACCGGGAGTCAGGCAGATACGCAGTATTTT. Residues: CASSQALRTGSQADTQYF.

The table lists this clone with a count of one. The chain employs TRBV19 and TRBJ2-7; 10 nucleotides align to TRBD2. This CDR3 is built from 16 residues. Per germline, CDR1 LNHDA and CDR2 SQIVND (reference sequence). V was clipped by 1 base and J by 6 bases; unmatched bases: 9. This CDR3 is CASSIAIAGGSGEQYF. The CDR3 bases are TGTGCCAGTAGTATAGCTATAGCGGGAGGTTCCGGCGAGCAGTACTTC.

This chain links TRBV12-2 with TRBJ2-7; the table names TRBD1, a call not compared with the DNA. TRBV12-2 is annotated as a pseudogene. There are 17 residues in the CDR3. CDR3 sequence reads: CASRKQGLPHTRDEQYF. The CDR3 region has the DNA TGTGCAAGTCGTAAACAGGGGCTACCTCACACGAGGGACGAGCAGTACTTC.

The chain uses TRBV9 and TRBJ2-7, with a possible D match to TRBD2 (5 bases). The CDR3 extends over 15 amino acids. V lost 0 bases, J lost 4 bases, and 14 bases lay in between. Germline V gene sequence: CDR1 SGDLS, CDR2 YYNGEE. CDR3 coding DNA: TGTGCCAGCAGCGTAGGGAAGACTATGCAATACGAGCAGTACTTC. As protein: CASSVGKTMQYEQYF. Complete variable domain (other parts from reference TRBV9 and TRBJ2-7): DSGVTQTPKHLITATGQRVTLRCSPRSGDLSVYWYQQSLDQGLQFLIQYYNGEERAKGNILERFSAQQFPDLHSELNLSSLELGDSALYFCASSVGKTMQYEQYFGPGTRLTVT.